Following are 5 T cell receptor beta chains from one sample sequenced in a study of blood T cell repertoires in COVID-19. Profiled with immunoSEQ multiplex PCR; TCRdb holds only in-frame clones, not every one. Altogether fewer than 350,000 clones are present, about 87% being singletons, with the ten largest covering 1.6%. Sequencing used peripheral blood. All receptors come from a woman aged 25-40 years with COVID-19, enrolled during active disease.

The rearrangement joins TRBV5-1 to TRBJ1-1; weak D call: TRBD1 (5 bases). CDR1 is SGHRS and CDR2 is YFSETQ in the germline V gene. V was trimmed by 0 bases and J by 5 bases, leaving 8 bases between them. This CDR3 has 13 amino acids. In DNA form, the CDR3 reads TGCGCCAGCAGCTTGGTGGAGGGGACTGAAGCTTTCTTT. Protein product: CASSLVEGTEAFF. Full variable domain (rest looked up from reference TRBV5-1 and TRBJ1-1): KAGVTQTPRYLIKTRGQQVTLSCSPISGHRSVSWYQQTPGQGLQFLFEYFSETQRNKGNFPGRFSGRQFSNSRSEMNVSTLELGDSALYLCASSLVEGTEAFFGQGTRLTVV.

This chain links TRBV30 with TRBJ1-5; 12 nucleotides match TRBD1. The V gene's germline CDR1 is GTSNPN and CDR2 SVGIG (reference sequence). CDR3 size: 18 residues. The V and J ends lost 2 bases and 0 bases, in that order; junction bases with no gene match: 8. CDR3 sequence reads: CAWSPGDRGQYSNQPQHF. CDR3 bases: TGTGCCTGGAGTCCCGGGGACAGGGGGCAATATAGCAATCAGCCCCAGCATTTT.

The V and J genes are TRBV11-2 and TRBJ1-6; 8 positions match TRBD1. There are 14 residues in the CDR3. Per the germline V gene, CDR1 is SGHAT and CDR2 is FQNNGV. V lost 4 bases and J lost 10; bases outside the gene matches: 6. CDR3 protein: CASSSRTGNSPLHF. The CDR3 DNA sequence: TGTGCCAGCAGCTCACGGACAGGGAACTCACCCCTCCACTTT.

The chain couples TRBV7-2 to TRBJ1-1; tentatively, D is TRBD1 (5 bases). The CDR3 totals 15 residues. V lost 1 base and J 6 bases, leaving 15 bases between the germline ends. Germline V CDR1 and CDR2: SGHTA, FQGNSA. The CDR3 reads CASSLGVWGGAEAFF. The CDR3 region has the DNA TGTGCCAGCAGCTTAGGTGTTTGGGGGGGAGCTGAAGCTTTCTTT.

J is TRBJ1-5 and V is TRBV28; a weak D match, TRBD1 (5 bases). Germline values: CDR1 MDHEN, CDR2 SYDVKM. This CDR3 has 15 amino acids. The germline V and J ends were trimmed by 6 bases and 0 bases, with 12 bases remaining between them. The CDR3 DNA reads TGTGCCAGCAGGATACAGGTGGTTAGCAATCAGCCCCAGCATTTT. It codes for CASRIQVVSNQPQHF.